The rows below give T cell receptor beta chains drawn from one sample of a study of cytomegalovirus exposure and HLA in healthy donors. Using immunoSEQ multiplex PCR, the repertoire was profiled, and TCRdb retains in-frame clones only, with some absent. The data show 95,000 to 150,000 clones, roughly 87% seen once. Input material: PBMCs. The receptors were gathered from a young woman in good health and CMV-seronegative. CDR3s include the opening cysteine and the closing phenylalanine or tryptophan. Fields, in order: J gene, D gene, clone size, CDR3 length, V gene, CDR3 protein, CDR3 DNA. D genes are given only for firm matches. Clone size is given for some rows only: seen once, a few or many times, or a class if the clone is expanded.

j_call: TRBJ1-5; d_call: -; clone_size: once; cdr3_length: 13; v_call: TRBV19; cdr3_aa: CASSMLSDQPQHF; cdr3_nt: TGTGCCAGTAGTATGCTCTCGGATCAGCCCCAGCATTTT
j_call: TRBJ2-7; d_call: TRBD2; clone_size: -; cdr3_length: 18; v_call: TRBV4-1; cdr3_aa: CASSPHEGLAGADYEQYF; cdr3_nt: TGCGCCAGCAGCCCGCACGAGGGACTAGCGGGAGCGGACTACGAGCAGTACTTC
j_call: TRBJ2-1; d_call: -; clone_size: -; cdr3_length: 11; v_call: TRBV7-8; cdr3_aa: CASSLVSEQFF; cdr3_nt: TGTGCCAGCAGCTTAGTATCTGAGCAGTTCTTC
j_call: TRBJ1-4; d_call: -; clone_size: -; cdr3_length: 14; v_call: TRBV29-1; cdr3_aa: CSATGTSYNEKLFF; cdr3_nt: TGCAGCGCAACCGGGACATCCTATAATGAAAAACTGTTTTTT
j_call: TRBJ2-7; d_call: -; clone_size: -; cdr3_length: 13; v_call: TRBV5-1; cdr3_aa: CASGPTGDYEQYF; cdr3_nt: TGCGCCAGCGGACCGACAGGCGACTACGAGCAGTACTTC
j_call: TRBJ2-1; d_call: TRBD2; clone_size: -; cdr3_length: 16; v_call: TRBV9; cdr3_aa: CASSAPGLAGDNEQFF; cdr3_nt: TGTGCCAGCAGCGCTCCGGGACTAGCGGGGGACAATGAGCAGTTCTTC
j_call: TRBJ1-2; d_call: TRBD1; clone_size: once; cdr3_length: 14; v_call: TRBV7-9; cdr3_aa: CATEEAGQRRGYTF; cdr3_nt: TGTGCCACTGAGGAGGCGGGACAGAGGCGCGGCTACACCTTC
j_call: TRBJ1-1; d_call: -; clone_size: -; cdr3_length: 15; v_call: TRBV7-8; cdr3_aa: CASSLRSRMNTEAFF; cdr3_nt: TGTGCCAGCAGCTTAAGGAGTCGGATGAACACTGAAGCTTTCTTT
j_call: TRBJ1-1; d_call: TRBD1; clone_size: -; cdr3_length: 15; v_call: TRBV6-5; cdr3_aa: CASSYLTTGDTEAFF; cdr3_nt: TGTGCCAGCAGTTACCTAACGACAGGGGACACTGAAGCTTTCTTT
j_call: TRBJ1-1; d_call: TRBD1; clone_size: -; cdr3_length: 14; v_call: TRBV19; cdr3_aa: CASRDTTGGTEAFF; cdr3_nt: TGTGCCAGTAGAGATACGACAGGGGGCACTGAAGCTTTCTTT
j_call: TRBJ1-5; d_call: -; clone_size: once; cdr3_length: 14; v_call: TRBV6-1; cdr3_aa: CASSESYSNQPQHF; cdr3_nt: TGTGCCAGCAGTGAGTCTTATAGCAATCAGCCCCAGCATTTT
j_call: TRBJ1-5; d_call: -; clone_size: -; cdr3_length: 15; v_call: TRBV19; cdr3_aa: CASSTRGREDQPQHF; cdr3_nt: TGTGCCAGTAGTACCCGGGGCAGGGAGGATCAGCCCCAGCATTTT
j_call: TRBJ1-2; d_call: -; clone_size: -; cdr3_length: 17; v_call: TRBV11-2; cdr3_aa: CASSPGLMITRRGGYTF; cdr3_nt: TGTGCCAGCAGCCCCGGGCTAATGATCACGCGAAGGGGGGGCTACACCTTC
j_call: TRBJ1-2; d_call: -; clone_size: once; cdr3_length: 14; v_call: TRBV7-2; cdr3_aa: CASSLDQGRYGYTF; cdr3_nt: TGTGCCAGCAGCTTAGATCAGGGGAGATATGGCTACACCTTC
j_call: TRBJ2-6; d_call: TRBD1; clone_size: -; cdr3_length: 15; v_call: TRBV5-4; cdr3_aa: CASSIDRAGANVLTF; cdr3_nt: TGTGCCAGCAGCATAGACAGGGCTGGGGCCAACGTCCTGACTTTC
j_call: TRBJ2-3; d_call: TRBD1; clone_size: -; cdr3_length: 17; v_call: TRBV25-1; cdr3_aa: CASAQTGTGGGTDTQYF; cdr3_nt: TGTGCCAGCGCACAGACAGGAACAGGGGGCGGAACAGATACGCAGTATTTT
j_call: TRBJ2-3; d_call: TRBD1; clone_size: -; cdr3_length: 14; v_call: TRBV10-3; cdr3_aa: CAVADTGTGDTQYF; cdr3_nt: TGTGCCGTAGCGGACACAGGGACAGGAGATACGCAGTATTTT
j_call: TRBJ2-5; d_call: TRBD1; clone_size: -; cdr3_length: 15; v_call: TRBV5-6; cdr3_aa: CASSLWTGLQETQYF; cdr3_nt: TGTGCCAGCAGCTTGTGGACAGGCCTCCAAGAGACCCAGTACTTC
j_call: TRBJ1-2; d_call: TRBD1; clone_size: -; cdr3_length: 15; v_call: TRBV28; cdr3_aa: CASSHPGTGGNGYTF; cdr3_nt: TGTGCCAGCAGCCACCCCGGGACAGGGGGCAATGGCTACACCTTC